The subject of this entry is one T cell receptor (beta chain). Its antigen remains unidentified. The data derive from a study of cytomegalovirus exposure and HLA in healthy donors. The study's findings and limits: Some V segments, TRBV6-2 and TRBV6-3 among them, were indistinguishable and were therefore excluded. Prediction of most subjects' HLA-A and HLA-B alleles by TCR beta sequences was reportedly accurate.

With 60 Vbeta and 13 Jbeta primers, the PCR was carried out. Some clones are missing from TCRdb's copy, which holds only in-frame ones; the method was immunoSEQ multiplex PCR. This table has 150,000 to 200,000 clones, roughly four fifths appearing once. The ends lost 4 bases at V and 7 bases at J; junction bases unmatched: 10. CDR1 is SGHTA and CDR2 is FQGNSA in the germline V gene. The CDR3 loop spans 15 amino acids. The TCR comes from a man between 18 and 29 years old in good health and CMV-seronegative. Sequenced sample: PBMCs. V gene TRBV7-2 combines with J gene TRBJ1-5; TRBD1 matches 7 bases. The CDR3 coding sequence is TGTGCCAGCAGCTCTCTTGGTCAGGGGGGACAGCCCCAGCATTTT. Its protein is CASSSLGQGGQPQHF.